One sample yielded the 25 T cell receptor beta chains listed below, sequenced in a study of T-cell memory formation after mild COVID-19. TCRdb reprocessed the 5' RACE reads via MiXCR and lists one record per CDR3 protein. Of around 320,000 distinct CDR3 sequences listed, 13% to 15% are singletons. Sequenced sample: PBMCs or a T cell subset sorted from them (not recorded which). These receptors all come from a man aged 18 to 29 who had mild COVID-19 (a few samples of this study predate the infection). Cell type and time point are not known.

At least ten counts were recorded for this clonotype. V gene TRBV7-9 combines with J gene TRBJ2-7; TRBD1 aligns across 8 bases. V shed 1 base and J 6 bases; nucleotides not matched to a gene: 5. This CDR3 contains 14 residues. CDR1 SEHNR and CDR2 FQNEAQ come from the germline V gene (reference sequence). This chain's CDR3 is CASSLGQGSLEQYF. The CDR3 DNA follows: TGTGCCAGCAGCTTAGGACAGGGGTCCCTCGAGCAGTACTTC.

The chain combines TRBV18 with TRBJ1-2, with 8 bases that match TRBD1. The CDR3 length is 14 residues. After removal of 2 bases from V and 8 bases from J, the junction contained 7 bases not matched to a gene. CDR1 is KGHSH, CDR2 LQKENI, per germline. The CDR3 nucleotides are TGTGCCAGCTCACCAAATGACAGGGGTGGAGGCTACACCTTC. Translating it yields CASSPNDRGGGYTF.

This clonotype was counted between two and nine times. DNA of the CDR3: TGTGCCAGCAGCCTAAGTAAAGGAATGAATTCACCCCTCCACTTT. This translates into CASSLSKGMNSPLHF. V gene TRBV7-3 combines with J gene TRBJ1-6, with D unclear. The germline CDR1 and CDR2 sequences are SGHTA and FQGTGA. CDR3 length equals 15 residues. The V gene lost 5 bases and the J gene lost 7 bases, with 15 bases spanning the gap.

The chain links TRBV5-1 to TRBJ1-2; 9 nucleotides line up with TRBD1. V was clipped by 9 bases and J by 6 bases; unmatched bases: 3. This CDR3 is built from 11 residues. Per germline, CDR1 SGHRS and CDR2 YFSETQ. DNA of the CDR3: TGCGCCACCGGACAGGGGAATGGCTACACCTTC. The encoded protein is CATGQGNGYTF.

This clonotype was seen ten or more times. The V call is TRBV5-1, the J call TRBJ2-1; no definite D call. Germline V gene lookup returns CDR1 SGHRS and CDR2 YFSETQ. The CDR3 length is 16 residues. The V end was cut by 0 bases, the J end by 0 bases, with 10 bases between. The CDR3 bases are TGCGCCAGCAGCTTGGGATCCTCTTCCTCCTACAATGAGCAGTTCTTC. This gives the protein CASSLGSSSSYNEQFF.

The V gene is TRBV9, the J gene TRBJ1-1; D is perhaps TRBD1 (6 bases). CDR1 SGDLS and CDR2 YYNGEE come from the germline V gene. This CDR3 contains 16 residues. The V end lost 1 base, the J end lost 0 bases, and 13 bases lay between the germline ends. CDR3 region: CASSVNQGFLNTEAFF. CDR3 sequence (DNA): TGTGCCAGCAGCGTAAATCAGGGGTTCTTGAACACTGAAGCTTTCTTT. Together with reference TRBV9 and TRBJ1-1, the CDR3 gives the full variable domain: DSGVTQTPKHLITATGQRVTLRCSPRSGDLSVYWYQQSLDQGLQFLIQYYNGEERAKGNILERFSAQQFPDLHSELNLSSLELGDSALYFCASSVNQGFLNTEAFFGQGTRLTVV.

This clonotype appeared a few times. The chain carries TRBV6-6 and TRBJ1-6; D is undetermined. Between the trimmed V and J ends, which lost 6 bases and 15 bases, there was a span of 18 bases. This CDR3 spans 13 amino acids. CDR1 and CDR2 from the germline V gene are MNHNY and SVGAGI (reference sequence). The CDR3 spells CASSPSLSSGLHF. The CDR3 nucleotides are TGTGCCAGCAGCCCCTCTCTCTCGTCGGGCCTCCACTTT.

This clonotype was seen only a few times. This chain's CDR3 is CASSPPGTGNNQPQHF. The CDR3 nucleotides are TGTGCCAGCAGCCCCCCCGGGACAGGGAACAATCAGCCCCAGCATTTT. This chain uses TRBV28 with TRBJ1-5, with TRBD1 matching 9 bases. Trimming at V came to 6 bases and at J to 3 bases, leaving 9 bases not matched to a gene. The germline V gene encodes CDR1 MDHEN and CDR2 SYDVKM. This CDR3 has 16 residues.

The gene calls are TRBV7-9 and TRBJ1-1; possible D gene TRBD1, 6 bases. CDR3 length: 13 residues. Trimming cost V 5 bases and J 6 bases, with 13 bases left between them. CDR1 SEHNR and CDR2 FQNEAQ come from the germline V gene (reference sequence). CDR3 coding DNA: TGTGCCAGCAGCCAGTCAGGGGAATCTGAAGCTTTCTTT. It is translated as CASSQSGESEAFF.

This clonotype has ten or more counts. CDR3 DNA: TGTGCCAGCAGCTTAATCGCGGGGGCACGCTCCTACAATGAGCAGTTCTTC. Its translation is CASSLIAGARSYNEQFF. The chain recombines TRBV7-6 with TRBJ2-1, with a weak D call TRBD2 (7 bases). The CDR3 length is 17 residues. CDR1 and CDR2 (germline): SGHVS, FNYEAQ. The ends were cut back, 2 bases at V and 0 bases at J, with 14 bases in the middle.

Only a few counts were recorded for this clonotype. The chain combines TRBV6-5 with TRBJ2-1; D is possibly TRBD1 (6 bases). CDR1 MNHEY and CDR2 SVGAGI come from the germline V gene. The CDR3 totals 14 residues. Trimming shortened V by 4 bases and J by 2 bases, and 9 bases separated the two germline ends. The DNA for the CDR3 is TGTGCCAGCAGTTCCCCAGGGGCCTACAATGAGCAGTTCTTC. As protein: CASSSPGAYNEQFF.

The chain carries TRBV9 and TRBJ1-2, with unresolved D. CDR1 SGDLS and CDR2 YYNGEE come from the germline V gene. V lost 0 bases to trimming and J lost 8 bases, with 8 bases between them. This CDR3 region has 12 residues. The CDR3 region is CASSVVSGGYTF. In DNA, the CDR3 is TGTGCCAGCAGCGTAGTGTCAGGAGGCTACACCTTC.

This clonotype was counted between two and nine times. The chain carries TRBV6-6 and TRBJ2-1, with 9 bases that match TRBD2. J lost 6 bases, V lost 6 bases, and 9 bases had no gene match. Germline V lookup: CDR1 MNHNY, CDR2 SVGAGI (reference sequence). CDR3 length equals 15 residues. CDR3 sequence reads: CASRARSGGTNEQFF. CDR3 DNA: TGTGCCAGCAGAGCCCGGAGCGGGGGGACCAATGAGCAGTTCTTC.

V and J are TRBV7-2 and TRBJ2-2, with D hard to call. This CDR3 is built from 13 residues. Trimming left V 4 bases short and J 7 bases short, with 10 bases between. Germline loops: CDR1 SGHTA, CDR2 FQGNSA. CDR3 amino acids: CASSWVRSGELFF. CDR3 sequence (DNA): TGTGCCAGCAGCTGGGTGCGGAGCGGGGAGCTGTTTTTT.

V usage is TRBV6-5 and J usage is TRBJ1-2; perhaps TRBD1 as D (6 bases). The V end was cut by 7 bases, the J end by 1 base, with 13 bases between. Germline values: CDR1 MNHEY, CDR2 SVGAGI. The CDR3 consists of 14 residues. The CDR3 region is CASTGRGLNYGYTF. In DNA form, the CDR3 reads TGTGCCAGCACCGGTCGGGGGCTTAACTATGGCTACACCTTC.

This clonotype was seen repeatedly, ten times or more. The V and J genes are TRBV12-3 or TRBV12-4 and TRBJ2-1; 7 bases fit TRBD2. The length of the CDR3 is 20 residues. Trimming removed 5 bases from V and 1 base from J; junction bases left unmatched: 20. The chain's CDR3 is CASSPPFLGLSGGSYNEQFF. The CDR3 DNA reads as TGTGCCAGCAGTCCTCCCTTTCTTGGTTTGTCGGGGGGATCCTACAATGAGCAGTTCTTC.

The chain recombines TRBV5-1 with TRBJ2-7; 7 bases map to TRBD1. Losses at the gene ends were 5 bases for V and 2 bases for J; bases not matched to a gene: 10. CDR1 and CDR2 (germline): SGHRS, YFSETQ. This CDR3 has 15 amino acids. The CDR3 loop is CASRRNRDSTYEQYF. The CDR3 DNA is TGCGCCAGCAGACGTAATAGGGACAGCACCTACGAGCAGTACTTC.

The gene calls are TRBV5-1 and TRBJ1-5; maybe TRBD1 (5 bases). Trimming cost V 2 bases and J 4 bases, with 16 bases left between them. Germline CDR1 is SGHRS and CDR2 is YFSETQ. This CDR3 has 16 amino acids. CDR3: CASSLGFGGGNQPQHF. In DNA, the CDR3 is TGCGCCAGCAGCTTAGGGTTTGGTGGGGGTAATCAGCCCCAGCATTTT.

A few counts support this clonotype. This chain connects TRBV27 to TRBJ2-7, with 11 bases fitting TRBD2. With 4 bases clipped from V and 2 bases from J, the junction kept 7 bases outside the gene matches. The CDR3 runs 16 residues. Germline V gives CDR1 MNHEY, CDR2 SMNVEV (reference sequence). Here the CDR3 reads CASSSPLAGGTYEQYF. CDR3 DNA sequence: TGTGCCAGCAGTTCGCCCCTAGCGGGGGGTACCTACGAGCAGTACTTC.

The chain recombines TRBV18 with TRBJ2-7, with D tentatively TRBD1 or TRBD2 (5 bases each). The CDR3 runs to 13 residues. Germline V gives CDR1 KGHSH, CDR2 LQKENI. V dropped 8 bases and J dropped 4 bases, with 15 bases sitting between them. The CDR3 nucleotides read TGTGCCAGCACACTCGGGACCTCTTACGAGCAGTACTTC. Protein product: CASTLGTSYEQYF.

This clonotype was picked up many times. The chain is built from TRBV5-1 and TRBJ2-2, with D perhaps matching TRBD1 (5 bases). The length of the CDR3 is 16 residues. The V and J ends lost 1 base and 0 bases respectively, with 10 bases between them. CDR1 is SGHRS and CDR2 is YFSETQ in the germline V gene. CDR3 bases: TGCGCCAGCAGCTTGAGGAACAGGACGAACACCGGGGAGCTGTTTTTT. It encodes CASSLRNRTNTGELFF.

This clonotype has more than one count but fewer than ten. The chain employs TRBV7-6 and TRBJ2-2; TRBD1 might be the D (6 bases). Trimming took 2 bases from V and 6 from J, leaving 22 bases between them. The CDR3 runs to 18 residues. Germline CDR1 SGHVS, CDR2 FNYEAQ. CDR3 nucleotide sequence: TGTGCCAGCAGCTTAAATCCCCTGGGGGCCGACTGGGCCGGGGAGCTGTTTTTT. It codes for CASSLNPLGADWAGELFF.

The V call is TRBV4-2, the J call TRBJ2-1; D gene ambiguous. Trimming removed 1 base at V and 1 base at J, with 20 bases between. CDR1 and CDR2 from the germline V gene are LGHNA and YNFKEQ. The CDR3 spans 19 residues. For the CDR3, the DNA is TGTGCCAGCAGCCAAGCAACTCAGGATCTTTGGGGATCCTACAATGAGCAGTTCTTC. Translated, it gives CASSQATQDLWGSYNEQFF.

This clonotype was counted between two and nine times. The rearrangement joins TRBV20-1 to TRBJ2-1; D perhaps matches TRBD2 (6 bases). This CDR3 region has 15 residues. The germline V gene has CDR1 DFQATT and CDR2 SNEGSKA (reference sequence). The V and J ends lost 6 bases and 0 bases respectively, with 15 bases between them. CDR3 sequence reads: CSAQGGASSYNEQFF. The CDR3 region has the DNA TGCAGTGCCCAGGGCGGGGCAAGCTCCTACAATGAGCAGTTCTTC.

CDR3 amino acids: CATSGLAGRGPNEQFF. The CDR3 nucleotides read TGTGCCACCAGTGGGCTAGCGGGGCGGGGGCCCAATGAGCAGTTCTTC. V is TRBV24-1 and J is TRBJ2-1, with 9 bases matching TRBD2. With V trimmed by 5 bases and J by 6 bases, 10 bases remained unmatched. Per germline, CDR1 KGHDR and CDR2 SFDVKD. This CDR3 region has 16 residues.